This is a list of T cell receptor beta chains from one sample in a study of T cell responses to AZD1222 COVID-19 vaccine. Sequencing used immunoSEQ multiplex PCR; TCRdb keeps in-frame clones, though not all of them. The data contain 90,000 to 110,000 clones, 82% of them singletons. Sequences were derived from peripheral blood, sampled on day 0 of AZD1222 vaccination. The receptors derive from an adult in good health. CDR3s include the opening cysteine and the closing phenylalanine or tryptophan. Each record gives: V gene, J gene, CDR3 protein.

>TRBV7-9|TRBJ2-1
CASSLTGGSYNEQFF
>TRBV7-2|TRBJ2-5
CASSLGIYLETQYF
>TRBV15|TRBJ2-3
CATSRDWWGPGADTQYF
>TRBV7-2|TRBJ1-2
CASSYSTANYGYTF
>TRBV13|TRBJ2-2
CASSFGLANTGELFF
>TRBV6-2/TRBV6-3|TRBJ2-5
CASSRRLGQAGQETQYF
>TRBV18|TRBJ2-6
CASSPRLAGDPSGANVLTF
>TRBV6-4|TRBJ2-1
CASSRGSGEQFF
>TRBV5-8|TRBJ1-6
CASSLGTSYNSPLHF
>TRBV6-5|TRBJ1-2
CASSSQGANYGYTF
>TRBV7-2|TRBJ1-2
CASSLSGTEPYGYTF
>TRBV14|TRBJ2-3
CASSPGLSGTQYF
>TRBV7-9|TRBJ1-4
CASSLAEGTNEKLFF
>TRBV27|TRBJ1-2
CASRKTGVFSLYGYTF
>TRBV5-6|TRBJ2-6
CASSLAGGGGANVLTF
>TRBV4-1|TRBJ2-1
CASSPAHGRAYNEQFF
>TRBV6-2/TRBV6-3|TRBJ1-2
CASSLFAAGRNYGYTF
>TRBV4-1|TRBJ1-5
CASSQGGRENQPQHF
>TRBV14|TRBJ1-1
CASSRRGPTEAFF
>TRBV7-9|TRBJ2-5
CASSQWTGSQETQYF
>TRBV2|TRBJ1-5
CASSEPLGAIISNQPQHF
>TRBV7-9|TRBJ1-3
CASGDRVNSGNTIYF
>TRBV3-1/TRBV3-2|TRBJ2-3
CASSQVPLAGGYTDTQYF
>TRBV12-5|TRBJ1-5
CATADTPGIQPQHF
>TRBV5-1|TRBJ2-3
CASSIGTSGAHTDTQYF
>TRBV23-1|TRBJ2-1
CASSHSPGTGKNEQFF
>TRBV7-9|TRBJ1-2
CASSTPIMLGYTF
>TRBV14|TRBJ2-3
CASSQDRSSGSTDTQYF
>TRBV28|TRBJ1-4
CASYQEGTNEKLFF
>TRBV18|TRBJ2-3
CASSPLGSDTQYF
>TRBV2|TRBJ2-5
CASSEIVTKETQYF
>TRBV11-2|TRBJ2-2
CASRPIGQGPTGELFF
>TRBV12-3/TRBV12-4|TRBJ2-3
CASRFGPGDTQYF
>TRBV6-2/TRBV6-3|TRBJ1-1
CASSPRTGGGTEAFF
>TRBV29-1|TRBJ2-7
CSVGLGPHEQYF
>TRBV6-6|TRBJ1-2
CASSYVDGYTF
>TRBV7-2|TRBJ1-5
CASSLAPVAGNQPQHF
>TRBV6-1|TRBJ2-5
CASSEAGQETQYF
>TRBV27|TRBJ2-5
CASSLSVGFGEQYF
>TRBV4-2|TRBJ1-5
CASSRGQDSNQPQHF